The 24 T cell receptor beta chains reported below all come from one sample, sequenced in a study of cytomegalovirus exposure and HLA in healthy donors. PCR amplification relied on 60 Vbeta primers (plus 13 Jbeta primers). Only in-frame clones appear in the TCRdb table, and some are missing; sequencing was by immunoSEQ multiplex PCR. The sample has roughly 88,000 clones; over 75% are singletons. Sequencing was done on a sample of PBMCs. These receptors were obtained from a man aged 25 to 40 in good health and CMV-seropositive.

The chain employs TRBV29-1 and TRBJ2-5; D is perhaps TRBD1 (6 bases). The last part of the DNA fits TRBJ2-7 better; the J call may be wrong. The CDR3 spans 13 residues. CDR1 is SQVTM and CDR2 is ANQGSEA in the germline V gene. The CDR3 nucleotides read TGCAGCGTTGGGGCAGGGGTCACCTACGAGCAGTACTTC. It specifies CSVGAGVTYEQYF.

The chain has TRBV4-3 and TRBJ1-1; no reliable D call. V dropped 4 bases and J dropped 0 bases, with 9 bases sitting between them. CDR1 LGHNA and CDR2 YSLEER come from the germline V gene. CDR3 length equals 14 residues. For the CDR3, the DNA is TGCGCCAGCAGCCCGGGGTTCTTGAACACTGAAGCTTTCTTT. Its translation: CASSPGFLNTEAFF.

This chain joins TRBV19 and TRBJ1-4; D gene ambiguous. V was trimmed by 2 bases and J by 0 bases, leaving 16 bases between them. The CDR3 loop spans 18 amino acids. The germline V gene encodes CDR1 LNHDA and CDR2 SQIVND (reference sequence). The chain's CDR3 is CASSIMRFSDATNEKLFF. CDR3 in DNA: TGTGCCAGTAGTATAATGAGGTTCTCGGATGCAACTAATGAAAAACTGTTTTTT.

This sequence joins TRBV5-8 and TRBJ2-7; D may be TRBD1 (5 bases). This CDR3 has 15 amino acids. V was trimmed by 1 base and J by 5 bases, leaving 16 bases between them. CDR1 SGHTS and CDR2 YDEGEE come from the germline V gene. The CDR3 region has the DNA TGTGCCAGCAGCTTGATCTCGACAGTCATCCACGAGCAGTACTTC. Translation gives CASSLISTVIHEQYF.

The chain combines TRBV5-1 with TRBJ1-1; maybe TRBD1 (5 bases). This CDR3 is built from 15 residues. Trimming stripped 1 base from V and 3 bases from J, with 13 bases between. Germline V gene sequence: CDR1 SGHRS, CDR2 YFSETQ. Here the CDR3 reads CASSLRARADTEAFF. The DNA for the CDR3 is TGCGCCAGCAGCTTGAGGGCCAGGGCGGACACTGAAGCTTTCTTT.

V gene TRBV28 combines with J gene TRBJ2-7; a weak D match, TRBD2 (5 bases). Germline assignment: CDR1 MDHEN and CDR2 SYDVKM. Trimming removed 3 bases from V and 2 bases from J, with 14 bases in between. CDR3 length: 15 residues. The CDR3 DNA sequence: TGTGCCAGCAGTTTTCAGTTCGGGATAGCCTACGAGCAGTACTTC. Translating gives CASSFQFGIAYEQYF.

Details on this clone: Mismatch with germline at one junction end may stem from a read error. The chain links TRBV27 to TRBJ2-1; TRBD2 might be the D (5 bases). CDR3 length: 14 amino acids. Germline lookup yields CDR1 MNHEY and CDR2 SMNVEV (reference sequence). Here the CDR3 reads CASSLWTVSDEQFF. Written as DNA, the CDR3 is TGTGCCAGCAGCTTATGGACTGTAAGCGATGAGCAGTTCTTC.

This clone has only one observation. The chain carries TRBV10-1 and TRBJ1-1; D unresolved. V was cut by 5 bases and J by 1 base, with 11 bases left in between. This CDR3 spans 14 amino acids. CDR1 and CDR2 (germline): WNHNN, SYGVQD (reference sequence). The CDR3 loop is CASSRESSNTEAFF. CDR3 bases: TGCGCCAGCAGTCGAGAGAGCTCGAACACTGAAGCTTTCTTT.

This chain uses TRBV19 with TRBJ1-5; tentative D call: TRBD1 (5 bases). V was trimmed by 2 bases and J by 2 bases, leaving 10 bases between them. The CDR3 totals 15 residues. Per the germline V gene, CDR1 is LNHDA and CDR2 is SQIVND (reference sequence). The CDR3 region has the DNA TGTGCCAGTAGTATACAGGGATCGGGCAATCAGCCCCAGCATTTT. Its translation is CASSIQGSGNQPQHF. Based on the CDR3 plus reference TRBV19 and TRBJ1-5, the full variable domain is DGGITQSPKYLFRKEGQNVTLSCEQNLNHDAMYWYRQDPGQGLRLIYYSQIVNDFQKGDIAEGYSVSREKKESFPLTVTSAQKNPTAFYLCASSIQGSGNQPQHFGDGTRLSIL.

This clone was detected once. The rearrangement uses TRBV5-6 and TRBJ2-2; 8 bases agree with TRBD2. V lost 0 bases and J lost 1; bases outside the gene matches: 2. The CDR3 sequence is 16 residues long. The V gene's germline CDR1 is SGHDT and CDR2 YYEEEE. CDR3 bases: TGTGCCAGCAGCTTGGAACTAGCGGAGAACACCGGGGAGCTGTTTTTT. This codes for CASSLELAENTGELFF.

The CDR3 sequence: CASSRTGVTEAFF. The CDR3 DNA reads as TGCGCCAGCAGCCGTACAGGGGTCACTGAAGCTTTCTTT. The V gene is TRBV4-1, the J gene TRBJ1-1; 7 bases align to TRBD1. V lost 4 bases to trimming and J lost 4 bases; unmatched junction nucleotides: 3. CDR3 length: 13 amino acids. Germline lookup yields CDR1 MGHRA and CDR2 YSYEKL.

V usage is TRBV4-1 and J usage is TRBJ1-5; D remains unclear. Trimming removed 4 bases from V and 7 bases from J, with 17 bases in between. The CDR3 has 15 amino acids. The V gene's germline CDR1 is MGHRA and CDR2 YSYEKL. The CDR3 DNA reads TGCGCCAGCAGCCTAAGGGAGGGAAGTGGGCAGCCCCAGCATTTT. Translated, it gives CASSLREGSGQPQHF.

The CDR3: CASISRTGVAIVQYF. The DNA of the CDR3 is TGCGCCAGCATCTCCCGGACAGGGGTAGCGATCGTTCAGTACTTC. The chain carries TRBV10-1 and TRBJ2-4, with TRBD1 matching 9 bases. The CDR3 contains 15 residues. From germline, CDR1 is WNHNN and CDR2 SYGVQD (reference sequence). V dropped 7 bases and J dropped 11; count of bases not matched to a gene: 15.

DNA for the CDR3: TGCGCCAGCAGCGGGGGACAGGGAGACACTGAAGCTTTCTTT. As protein: CASSGGQGDTEAFF. The V and J genes are TRBV5-1 and TRBJ1-1; 9 nucleotides agree with TRBD1. Per the germline V gene, CDR1 is SGHRS and CDR2 is YFSETQ. The CDR3 contains 14 residues. The ends lost 4 bases at V and 3 bases at J; junction bases unmatched: 4.

V gene TRBV5-6 combines with J gene TRBJ1-2; D unclear. The CDR3 extends over 16 amino acids. CDR1 SGHDT and CDR2 YYEEEE come from the germline V gene. Trimming took 4 bases from V and 2 from J, leaving 18 bases between them. The CDR3 loop reads CASSPQSWYQNYGYTF. The CDR3 DNA reads as TGTGCCAGCAGCCCCCAATCCTGGTATCAGAACTATGGCTACACCTTC.

The chain is built from TRBV30 and TRBJ2-4; TRBD1 is a possible D gene (5 bases). The germline V gene encodes CDR1 GTSNPN and CDR2 SVGIG (reference sequence). V was pared by 5 bases and J by 3 bases, with 14 bases between. This CDR3 contains 14 residues. Here the CDR3 reads CAWWDGQGKNIQYF. In DNA, the CDR3 is TGTGCCTGGTGGGATGGGCAGGGCAAAAACATTCAGTACTTC.

The rearrangement links TRBV5-6 to TRBJ2-7; perhaps TRBD1 as D (5 bases). The germline CDR1 and CDR2 sequences are SGHDT and YYEEEE. The CDR3 has 12 amino acids. The V and J ends lost 0 bases and 6 bases respectively, with 7 bases between them. The CDR3: CASSLVQGEQYV. Written as DNA, the CDR3 is TGTGCCAGCAGCTTGGTGCAGGGCGAGCAGTACGTC.

The chain recombines TRBV28 with TRBJ2-7, with TRBD2 matching 7 bases. The CDR3 consists of 15 residues. Germline V lookup: CDR1 MDHEN, CDR2 SYDVKM. J lost 3 bases, V lost 5 bases, and 10 bases had no gene match. The CDR3 DNA sequence: TGTGCCAGCAGTATCCAGCGGGGTTCATACTACGAGCAGTACTTC. Translated: CASSIQRGSYYEQYF.

This clone has a handful of counts. The V call is TRBV9, the J call TRBJ1-2; D is uncertain. This CDR3 has 13 amino acids. Germline V lookup: CDR1 SGDLS, CDR2 YYNGEE. Trimming took 4 bases from V and 6 from J, leaving 13 bases between them. The CDR3: CASSRGNIHGYTF. The CDR3 region has the DNA TGTGCCAGCAGCCGAGGGAACATCCATGGCTACACCTTC.

The rearrangement joins TRBV4-1 to TRBJ2-1; 9 bases are a match to TRBD1. This CDR3 has 16 residues. CDR1 is MGHRA, CDR2 YSYEKL, per germline. V shed 1 base, J shed 8 bases, and the junction held 9 bases outside the gene matches. CDR3 region: CASSQGAGTGYDEQFF. The CDR3 nucleotides are TGCGCCAGCAGCCAAGGGGCAGGGACAGGGTACGATGAGCAGTTCTTC.

The chain uses TRBV6-4 and TRBJ2-1; 11 nucleotides match TRBD2. V gave up 3 bases and J gave up 8 bases; unmatched junction bases: 9. The V gene's germline CDR1 is MRHNA and CDR2 SNTAGT. The CDR3 covers 16 residues. The CDR3 nucleotides read TGTGCCAGCAGTGAAACTAGCGGGAGTGTTTGGGATGAGCAGTTCTTC. Translating gives CASSETSGSVWDEQFF.

The CDR3 region has the DNA TGTGCCAGTAGCCAAGGACTCCTAATCCAATACGAGCAGTACTTC. Translation: CASSQGLLIQYEQYF. The chain combines TRBV19 with TRBJ2-7, with D perhaps TRBD2 (5 bases). The V and J ends lost 6 bases and 4 bases respectively, with 19 bases between them. The germline CDR1 and CDR2 sequences are LNHDA and SQIVND (reference sequence). This CDR3 comprises 15 residues. Looking up the rest from reference TRBV19 and TRBJ2-7 gives the full variable domain: DGGITQSPKYLFRKEGQNVTLSCEQNLNHDAMYWYRQDPGQGLRLIYYSQIVNDFQKGDIAEGYSVSREKKESFPLTVTSAQKNPTAFYLCASSQGLLIQYEQYFGPGTRLTVT.

The chain joins TRBV11-2 to TRBJ2-1, with 12 positions matching TRBD1. The V gene end was trimmed by 6 bases and the J gene end by 8 bases; junction bases not matched to a gene: 8. Germline CDR1 reads SGHAT; CDR2 reads FQNNGV. CDR3 length: 15 residues. In nucleotides, the CDR3 is TGTGCCAGCAGGATGCCGGGACAGGGGGCCCATGAGCAGTTCTTC. It translates to CASRMPGQGAHEQFF. The full variable domain, with the rest looked up from reference TRBV11-2 and TRBJ2-1, is EAGVAQSPRYKIIEKRQSVAFWCNPISGHATLYWYQQILGQGPKLLIQFQNNGVVDDSQLPKDRFSAERLKGVDSTLKIQPAKLEDSAVYLCASRMPGQGAHEQFFGPGTRLTVL.

The chain uses TRBV6-1 and TRBJ2-5, with D unclear. V lost 7 bases to trimming and J lost 5 bases, with 17 bases between them. The CDR3 is 14 residues long. Germline CDR1 reads MNHNS; CDR2 reads SASEGT. DNA for the CDR3: TGTGCCAGCAAGGAAGAGGAAGTGGAGGAGACCCAGTACTTC. Translation gives CASKEEEVEETQYF.